The following is a TCR beta chain sequence with its context. Measured with immunoSEQ multiplex PCR; TCRdb has only the in-frame clones, and not every one. The profile shows about 15,000 clones, roughly 89% of them singletons. The sample is drawn from a study of control samples from healthy donors and cancer patients. J gave up 7 bases and V 5 bases, and 6 bases lay outside the gene matches. Germline V gives CDR1 LGHDT, CDR2 YNNKEL (reference sequence). This CDR3 has 14 amino acids. The gene calls are TRBV3-1 (or the pseudogene TRBV3-2) and TRBJ2-1; 9 nucleotides line up with TRBD2. Sequencing was done on a sample of PBMCs. The sequence was collected from a man aged 60-69 years with head and neck cancer. The DNA of the CDR3 is TGTGCCAGCAGCTCCGGACTAGCGAGGAATGAGCAGTTCTTC. Translating gives CASSSGLARNEQFF.